This T cell receptor beta chain derives from a study of T-cell reconstitution after alpha-beta-depleted transplantation in children. Findings and limits, study-wide: Reported findings indicate that, about two months after transplant, alpha-beta T cells came from several hundred expanded clones, which were derived from non-depleted graft cells. Several patients had high TCRbeta diversity at day 60; it came from surviving recipient T cells and thymic progenitors. One year after transplant, T-cell counts and diversity came mostly from newly produced T cells.

Note on this clonotype: The antigen is unknown.

V was cut by 0 bases and J by 1 base, with 13 bases left in between. The CDR3 length is 17 residues. It was with unique molecular identifiers that the TCRbeta library was prepared. TCRdb re-called the PCR reads with MiXCR, one entry per CDR3 protein. Of around 190,000 distinct CDR3 sequences in the sample, about 6.6% were seen once. This chain joins TRBV12-3 or TRBV12-4 and TRBJ1-5; D not certain. The clonotype originates from a boy younger than 10 with acute lymphoblastic leukemia, due to receive a stem cell transplant. The sequencing here drew on PBMCs, taken before TCRalphabeta/CD19-depleted stem cell transplant. DNA for the CDR3: TGTGCCAGCAGTTTAGCGGTTCGGCAGGCGAGCAATCAGCCCCAGCATTTT. Translating it yields CASSLAVRQASNQPQHF.